The present entry profiles one T cell receptor (beta chain) with its context. Its matching antigen is unknown. A multiplex PCR was run with 60 Vbeta primers and 13 Jbeta primers. Libraries were prepared by immunoSEQ multiplex PCR; TCRdb keeps only in-frame clonotypes and omits some of them. The data contain about 130,000 clones, about three quarters of them singletons. The data are from a study of cytomegalovirus exposure and HLA in healthy donors. Study-wide results and limits: There were 164 TCR beta chains listed as cytomegalovirus-associated. An observed cluster of highly shared sequence variants was recorded as a likely sequencing artifact. Later analysis demonstrated an association between a missense DCLRE1C variant and TCR beta V- and J-gene trimming. Whilst most TCR sequences proved rare, a subset of public TCRs occurred across many donors.

The CDR3 extends over 14 amino acids. Per the germline V gene, CDR1 is MNHEY and CDR2 is SVGAGI. Unmatched junction bases numbered 7, after V lost 6 bases and J lost 7 bases. The chain recombines TRBV6-5 with TRBJ1-5; 9 bases are shared with TRBD1. The receptor's source is a man aged 40-50 years in good health and CMV-seropositive. Material: PBMCs. DNA of the CDR3: TGTGCCAGCAGCTACGGACAGGGGACCCAGCCCCAGCATTTT. It yields the protein CASSYGQGTQPQHF.